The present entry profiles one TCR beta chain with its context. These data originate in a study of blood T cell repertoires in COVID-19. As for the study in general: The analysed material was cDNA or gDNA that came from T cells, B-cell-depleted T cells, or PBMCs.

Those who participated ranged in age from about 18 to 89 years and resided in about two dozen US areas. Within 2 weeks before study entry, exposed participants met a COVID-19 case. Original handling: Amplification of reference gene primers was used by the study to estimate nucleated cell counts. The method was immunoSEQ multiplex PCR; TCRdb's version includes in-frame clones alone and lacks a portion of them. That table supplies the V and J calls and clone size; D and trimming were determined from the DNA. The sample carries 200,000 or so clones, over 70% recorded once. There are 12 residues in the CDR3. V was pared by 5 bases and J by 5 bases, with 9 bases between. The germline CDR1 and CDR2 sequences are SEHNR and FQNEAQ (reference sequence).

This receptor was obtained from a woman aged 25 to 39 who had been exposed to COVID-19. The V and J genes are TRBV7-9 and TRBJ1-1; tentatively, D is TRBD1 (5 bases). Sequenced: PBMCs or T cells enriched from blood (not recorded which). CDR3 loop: CASSRGLTEAFF. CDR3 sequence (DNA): TGTGCCAGCAGCCGGGGGTTGACTGAAGCTTTCTTT.